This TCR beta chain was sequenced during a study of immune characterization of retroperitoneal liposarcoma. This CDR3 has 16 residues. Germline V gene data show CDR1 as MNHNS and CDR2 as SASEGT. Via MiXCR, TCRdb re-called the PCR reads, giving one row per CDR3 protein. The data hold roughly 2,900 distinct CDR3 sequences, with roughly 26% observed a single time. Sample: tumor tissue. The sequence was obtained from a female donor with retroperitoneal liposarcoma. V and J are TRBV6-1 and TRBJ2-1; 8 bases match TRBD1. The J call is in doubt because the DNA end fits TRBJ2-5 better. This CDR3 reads CASSPLRQGARETQYF. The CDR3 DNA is TGTGCCAGCAGTCCCCTGCGGCAGGGGGCTCGGGAGACCCAGTACTTC.